This entry lists 10 T cell receptor beta chains sequenced from one sample in a study of T cell responses to AZD1222 COVID-19 vaccine. Generated by immunoSEQ multiplex PCR, the TCRdb table keeps only in-frame clones and is missing some. The sample has fewer than 200,000 clones, approximately 94% seen once. Sequenced material: peripheral blood, taken 28 days after the second AZD1222 dose. The origin of the receptors is an adult who received the AZD1222 COVID-19 vaccine.

The V and J genes are TRBV28 and TRBJ1-6; D unclear. Germline V gene lookup returns CDR1 MDHEN and CDR2 SYDVKM. The CDR3 has 14 residues. Trimming took 2 bases from V and 10 from J, leaving 12 bases between them. The CDR3 region has the DNA TGTGCCAGCAGTTTACCGTGGGTGATCTCACCCCTCCACTTT. Translation: CASSLPWVISPLHF.

This clone was recorded only once. This chain connects TRBV11-1 to TRBJ1-3; 7 positions agree with TRBD1. The CDR3 sequence is 13 residues long. Germline V lookup: CDR1 SGHAT, CDR2 FQDESV (reference sequence). The ends lost 3 bases at V and 5 bases at J; junction bases unmatched: 1. The CDR3 reads CASSLDRRNTIYF. The CDR3 DNA reads TGTGCCAGCAGCTTGGACAGGCGAAACACCATATATTTT.

This rearrangement joins TRBV5-1 to TRBJ2-5, with a possible D match to TRBD2 (6 bases). The CDR3 runs to 17 residues. Germline V gene sequence: CDR1 SGHRS, CDR2 YFSETQ. V lost 2 bases and J 4 bases, leaving 21 bases between the germline ends. CDR3 sequence reads: CASSFGSGVGQRETQYF. The CDR3 region has the DNA TGCGCCAGCAGCTTTGGTTCGGGAGTTGGGCAACGAGAGACCCAGTACTTC. Looking up the rest from reference TRBV5-1 and TRBJ2-5 gives the full variable domain: KAGVTQTPRYLIKTRGQQVTLSCSPISGHRSVSWYQQTPGQGLQFLFEYFSETQRNKGNFPGRFSGRQFSNSRSEMNVSTLELGDSALYLCASSFGSGVGQRETQYFGPGTRLLVL.

The chain is built from TRBV11-1 and TRBJ2-3; TRBD2 aligns across 7 bases. Germline-derived CDR1 and CDR2 are SGHAT and FQDESV (reference sequence). Trimming removed 3 bases from V and 6 bases from J; junction bases left unmatched: 0. The CDR3 runs 12 residues. CDR3 amino acids: CASSLGGDTQYF. CDR3 sequence (DNA): TGTGCCAGCAGCTTGGGAGGGGATACGCAGTATTTT.

The rearrangement uses TRBV6-1 and TRBJ1-3, with D unresolved. The germline V gene encodes CDR1 MNHNS and CDR2 SASEGT. Trimming stripped 2 bases from V and 1 base from J, with 9 bases between. The CDR3 totals 15 residues. CDR3 in amino acids: CASSERGGSGNTIYF. In DNA form, the CDR3 reads TGTGCCAGCAGTGAACGTGGAGGGTCTGGAAACACCATATATTTT.

The J gene is TRBJ1-1, the V gene TRBV29-1; tentative D call: TRBD1 (5 bases). Trimming shortened V by 3 bases and J by 1 base, and 12 bases separated the two germline ends. The CDR3 length is 14 residues. CDR1 and CDR2 from the germline V gene are SQVTM and ANQGSEA. In DNA, the CDR3 is TGCAGCGTTGATGGCAGGGTAAGGAACACTGAAGCTTTCTTT. Protein: CSVDGRVRNTEAFF.

The chain uses TRBV27 and TRBJ1-2; 11 nucleotides agree with TRBD1. The CDR3 is made up of 15 amino acids. Trimming removed 6 bases from V and 6 bases from J; junction bases left unmatched: 9. Per germline, CDR1 MNHEY and CDR2 SMNVEV (reference sequence). The DNA for the CDR3 is TGTGCCAGCAGCGAGGACAGGGGGCAGGTCGATGGCTACACCTTC. Translating gives CASSEDRGQVDGYTF.

This clone is a singleton in its sample. This chain uses TRBV12-3 or TRBV12-4 with TRBJ1-2; D perhaps matches TRBD1 (5 bases). Trimming left V 6 bases short and J 4 bases short, with 12 bases between. This CDR3 is built from 13 residues. The DNA for the CDR3 is TGTGCCAGCAGCCCGGGACGGAGCTATGGCTACACCTTC. Translation: CASSPGRSYGYTF.

In DNA form, the CDR3 reads TGTGCCAGCAGCTTGGCCGTTGGACAGGGGAATTCACCCCTCCACTTT. Protein sequence: CASSLAVGQGNSPLHF. The chain employs TRBV5-4 and TRBJ1-6; 9 bases align to TRBD1. The V segment lost 0 bases and the J segment 7 bases; nucleotides outside the gene matches: 5. CDR3 size: 16 residues. CDR1 and CDR2 from the germline V gene are SGHNT and YYREEE (reference sequence).

The chain recombines TRBV6-4 with TRBJ2-5; 8 bases align to TRBD2. The V gene's germline CDR1 is MRHNA and CDR2 SNTAGT. CDR3 length: 15 amino acids. The V segment lost 3 bases and the J segment 5 bases; nucleotides outside the gene matches: 8. CDR3 sequence reads: CASSDTAGAGETQYF. DNA of the CDR3: TGTGCCAGCAGTGATACAGCGGGGGCAGGGGAGACCCAGTACTTC.